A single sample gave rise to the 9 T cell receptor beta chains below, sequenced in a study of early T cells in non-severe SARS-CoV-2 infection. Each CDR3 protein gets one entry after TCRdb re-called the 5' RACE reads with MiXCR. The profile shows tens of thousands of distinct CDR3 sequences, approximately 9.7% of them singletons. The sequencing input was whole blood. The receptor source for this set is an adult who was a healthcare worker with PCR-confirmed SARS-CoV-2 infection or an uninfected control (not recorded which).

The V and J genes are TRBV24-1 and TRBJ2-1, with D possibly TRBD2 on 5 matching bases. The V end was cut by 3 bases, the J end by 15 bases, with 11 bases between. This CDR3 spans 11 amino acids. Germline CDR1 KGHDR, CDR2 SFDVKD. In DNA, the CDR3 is TGTGCCACCAGTGATGAGAGGGAGACGTTCTTC. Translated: CATSDERETFF.

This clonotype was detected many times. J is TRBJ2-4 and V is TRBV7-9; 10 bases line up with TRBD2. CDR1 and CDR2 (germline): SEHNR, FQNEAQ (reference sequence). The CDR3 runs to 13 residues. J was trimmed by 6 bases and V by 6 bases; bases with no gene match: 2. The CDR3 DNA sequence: TGTGCCAGCAGTCCTAGCGGGGGAAACATTCAGTACTTC. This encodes CASSPSGGNIQYF. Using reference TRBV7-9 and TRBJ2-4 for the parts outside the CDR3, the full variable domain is DTGVSQNPRHKITKRGQNVTFRCDPISEHNRLYWYRQTLGQGPEFLTYFQNEAQLEKSRLLSDRFSAERPKGSFSTLEIQRTEQGDSAMYLCASSPSGGNIQYFGAGTRLSVL.

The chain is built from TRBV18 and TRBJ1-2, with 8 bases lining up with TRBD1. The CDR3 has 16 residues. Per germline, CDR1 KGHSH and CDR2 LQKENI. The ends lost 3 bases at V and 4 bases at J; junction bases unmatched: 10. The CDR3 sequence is CASSPSGQGRGYGYTF. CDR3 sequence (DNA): TGTGCCAGCTCACCCTCCGGACAGGGTAGGGGCTATGGCTACACCTTC. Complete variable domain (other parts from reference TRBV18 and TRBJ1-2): NAGVMQNPRHLVRRRGQEARLRCSPMKGHSHVYWYRQLPEEGLKFMVYLQKENIIDESGMPKERFSAEFPKEGPSILRIQQVVRGDSAAYFCASSPSGQGRGYGYTFGSGTRLTVV.

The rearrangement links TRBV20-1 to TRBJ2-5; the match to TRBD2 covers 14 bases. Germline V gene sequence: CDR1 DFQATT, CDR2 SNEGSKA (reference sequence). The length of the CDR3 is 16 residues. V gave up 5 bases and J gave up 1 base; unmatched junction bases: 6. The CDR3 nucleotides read TGCAGTGCTCCTGGACTAGCGGGGGGCAGCCAAGAGACCCAGTACTTC. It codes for CSAPGLAGGSQETQYF.

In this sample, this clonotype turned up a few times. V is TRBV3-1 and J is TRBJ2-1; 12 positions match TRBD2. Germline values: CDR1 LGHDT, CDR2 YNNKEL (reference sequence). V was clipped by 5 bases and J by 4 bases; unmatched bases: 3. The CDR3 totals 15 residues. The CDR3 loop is CASSETSGGYNEQFF. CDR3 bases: TGTGCCAGCAGCGAGACTAGCGGGGGATACAATGAGCAGTTCTTC.

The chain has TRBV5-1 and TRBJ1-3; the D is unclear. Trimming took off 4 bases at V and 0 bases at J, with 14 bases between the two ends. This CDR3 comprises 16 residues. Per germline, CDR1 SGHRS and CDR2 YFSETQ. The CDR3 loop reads CASSQTFRTSGNTIYF. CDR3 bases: TGCGCCAGCAGCCAAACCTTCAGGACCTCTGGAAACACCATATATTTT.

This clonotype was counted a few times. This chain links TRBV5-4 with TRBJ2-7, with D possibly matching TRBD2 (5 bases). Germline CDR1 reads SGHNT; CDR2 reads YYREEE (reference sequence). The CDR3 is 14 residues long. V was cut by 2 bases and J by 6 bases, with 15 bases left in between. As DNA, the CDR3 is TGTGCCAGCAGCTTCGGGGTTTTATCGGGCGAGCAGTACTTC. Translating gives CASSFGVLSGEQYF.

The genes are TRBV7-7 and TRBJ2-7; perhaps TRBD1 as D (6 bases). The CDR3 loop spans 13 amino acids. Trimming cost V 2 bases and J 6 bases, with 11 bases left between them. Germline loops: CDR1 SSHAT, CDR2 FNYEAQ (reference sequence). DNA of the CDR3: TGTGCCAGCAGCTTAAACAGGGAAGGCGAGCAGTACTTC. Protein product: CASSLNREGEQYF.

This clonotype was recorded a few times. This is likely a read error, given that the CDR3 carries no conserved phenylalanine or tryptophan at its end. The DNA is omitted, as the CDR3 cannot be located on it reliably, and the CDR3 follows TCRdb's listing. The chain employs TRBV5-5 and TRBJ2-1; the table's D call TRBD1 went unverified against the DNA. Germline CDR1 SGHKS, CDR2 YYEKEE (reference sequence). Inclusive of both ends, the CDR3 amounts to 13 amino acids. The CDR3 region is CASSLAPTSAPNL.